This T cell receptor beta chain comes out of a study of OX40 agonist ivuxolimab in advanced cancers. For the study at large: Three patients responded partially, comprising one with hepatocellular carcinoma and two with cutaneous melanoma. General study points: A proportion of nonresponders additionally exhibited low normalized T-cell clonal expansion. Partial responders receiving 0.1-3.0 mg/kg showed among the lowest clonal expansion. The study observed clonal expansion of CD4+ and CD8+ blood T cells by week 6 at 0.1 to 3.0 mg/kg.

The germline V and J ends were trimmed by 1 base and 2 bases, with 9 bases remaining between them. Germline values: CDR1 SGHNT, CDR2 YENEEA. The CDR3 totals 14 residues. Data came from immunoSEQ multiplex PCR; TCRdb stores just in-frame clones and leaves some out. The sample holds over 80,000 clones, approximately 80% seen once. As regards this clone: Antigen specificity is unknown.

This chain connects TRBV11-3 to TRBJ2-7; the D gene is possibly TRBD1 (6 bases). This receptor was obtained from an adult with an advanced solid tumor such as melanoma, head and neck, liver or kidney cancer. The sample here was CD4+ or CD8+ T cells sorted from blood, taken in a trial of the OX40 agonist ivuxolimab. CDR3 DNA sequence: TGTGCCAGCAGCTTAGGGGACAAACCCTACGAGCAGTACTTC. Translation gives CASSLGDKPYEQYF.